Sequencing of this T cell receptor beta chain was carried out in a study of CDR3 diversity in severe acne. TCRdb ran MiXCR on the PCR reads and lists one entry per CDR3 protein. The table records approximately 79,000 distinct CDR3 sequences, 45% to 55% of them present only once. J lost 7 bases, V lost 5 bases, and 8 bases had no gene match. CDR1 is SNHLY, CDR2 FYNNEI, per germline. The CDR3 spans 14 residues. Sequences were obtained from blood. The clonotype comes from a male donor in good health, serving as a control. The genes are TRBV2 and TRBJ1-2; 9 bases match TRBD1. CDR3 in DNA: TGTGCCAGCAGTCGTCCGGGACAGGGTTTTGGCTACACCTTC. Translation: CASSRPGQGFGYTF.